The entry below gives a single T cell receptor (beta chain) sequence along with its context. The specificity of this receptor is unknown. Per-nucleotide qualities are absent, and no much larger clonotype sits a single base away. Using the deep immunoSEQ assay, multiplex PCR amplified TCR CDR3 regions from genomic DNA. For each cell subset, the extracted genomic DNA was distributed evenly across all wells of several immunoSEQ 96-well plates, and each plate served as one replicate. For sorted subsets, around 200 ng genomic DNA, equal to approximately 30,000 T cell genomes, was loaded into each replicate PCR. The purified libraries were quantified using a Qubit 3.0 fluorometer, sized with a Bioanalyzer 2100, and then quantified again using the KAPA Library Quantification kit. Every immunoSEQ 96-well plate was sequenced on a dedicated single-read 150-cycle Illumina NextSeq 550 flow cell. In the source study's methods: Because only junctional sequences without quality scores were contained in the immunoSEQ output, filtering matching that applied to full-length reads could not be performed. Sequences were annotated with PyIR, a Python wrapper for IgBLAST v1.9, using IMGT germline references to assign V/J genes and CDR3. Reads with weak V/J assignments (E-value above 1e-6), missing CDR3, stop codons, out-of-frame junctions, or ambiguous translated residues were removed. V3J clonotypes were defined by identical inferred V gene, J gene, and CDR3 amino acid sequence. The percentage overlap between two repertoires was calculated by dividing the number of shared unique clonotypes by the size of the smaller repertoire. Repertoire richness was assessed with RTK rarefaction, the Chao1 estimator, and Recon v2.1 estimates of unobserved clonotypes. OLGA was used to compute generation probabilities for all TCRbeta clonotypes that the gDNA method yielded from several donors. TCRdb's version of the immuneACCESS table is confined to in-frame rearrangements and falls short of the full clone set. An unresolved V gene accounts for under half of the shortfall where checked; the remainder is of unknown origin. That table gives V, J and clone size, and the DNA gave D and trimming. The sample yields about 1.1 million clones; about 80% were counted once. The top ten clones comprise 0.85% to 1% of the sample.

The sample is drawn from a study of shared clonotypes between healthy human individuals (dated by TCRdb to 2019 to 2021). Study-wide context: A few men and two women, aged 18 to 49 years, made up the cohort. For each donor, three plates each were used for CD4 naive and CD4 memory, two plates were used for CD8 naive, and one plate was used for CD8 memory. The study deeply sequenced blood TCR repertoires of five healthy adults to estimate repertoire size and the extent of clonotype sharing between individuals. Different laboratories and diverse techniques were used to prepare libraries and sequence TCR repertoires, to increase sequencing depth and limit assay-specific biases. Per donor, leukapheresis produced somewhere between about 0.9 and 10 billion PBMCs.

The paper's findings and limits, for the study overall: Pairwise subsampling led to the expectation that sequencing depth would affect the degree of clonotype sharing among donors. Larger estimated clonotype richness was generally found for naive subsets than for memory subsets. Rarefaction of sorted-subset datasets indicated incomplete sequencing despite the large sequencing depth. Clonotypes shared by all four sorted-subset donors showed higher generation probabilities than non-shared clonotypes. Only blood was sampled, and tissue TCR repertoires likely differ from those in blood. The small number of donors limited the genetic and exposure-history diversity represented. Sharing across several donors was observed for approximately 4.6% of naive CD4, over 3% of naive CD8, 2% to 2.5% of memory CD4, and roughly 0.4% of memory CD8 clonotypes.

Spanning cysteine to phenylalanine, the CDR3 consists of 12 amino acids. The retained sequence is limited to the CDR3, 36 bases, with the frame set at the first base. A distance of 6 bases separates the germline ends of V and J, which lose 2 bases and 7 bases respectively. CDR1 and CDR2 are read off the germline V gene as SNHLY and FYNNEI. The donors were healthy, HIV-negative adults with no recently reported acute infections or vaccinations. All donors were Caucasian adults living in Nashville, Tennessee, USA. Magnetic negative selection was used to enrich CD4+ T cells, after which naive cells were positively selected on CD45RA and the negative fraction became the memory subset. Blood was collected by leukapheresis, and PBMCs were isolated by Ficoll-Histopaque density gradient centrifugation and then cryopreserved in liquid nitrogen vapor phase. Purity and quantity of every magnetically sorted T cell population were checked by analytical flow cytometry. Genomic DNA was isolated from each sorted fraction and quantified by UV absorbance on a Nanodrop 2000c.

The sequencing input was memory CD4+ T cells from PBMCs. The cell subset or site label for this specimen denotes: CD45RA-negative fraction. The chain employs TRBV2 and TRBJ2-1; no D gene is confidently identified. This sequence originates from a man between 18 and 29 years old in good health. Some clones in this sample may be carry-over from other donors' samples. The DNA sequence reads TGTGCCAGCAGTGAATTGCGGAATGAGCAGTTCTTC. The encoded protein is CASSELRNEQFF.